This TCR beta chain appears in the sequencing data of a study of chemoradiotherapy in HPV16-positive cancers (dated by TCRdb to between 2021 and 2022). Background for the entire study: Using functional T-cell assays on cells from a couple of HPV16-positive patients, the researchers defined candidate HPV-specific T-cell clones and common TCR motifs. The study asked whether T-cell immunity against the HPV oncoproteins E6 and E7 changes during chemoradiotherapy and whether it affects survival. The candidate HPV-specific TCRs and motifs were then tracked in TCR repertoires from 86 patients with HPV-related cancers. Summary of the overall study and its limitations: Only a couple of HPV16-positive patients were used to derive the functional definition of HPV-specific T cells, and the survival association was reported for HPV16-positive patients. Expansion of candidate HPV-specific clones and E7-related TCR motifs was observed in the tumor microenvironment during treatment, whereas no such expansion was observed for non-HPV-specific T cells. Improved recurrence-free survival in HPV16-positive patients was associated with expansion of HPV-responsive T cells during chemoradiotherapy.

Because repertoires were sampled repeatedly during chemoradiotherapy, clonal expansion in the tumor microenvironment could be followed. Reading from cysteine to phenylalanine, the CDR3 counts 17 amino acids. Of the read, only the CDR3 DNA is kept; its 51 bases are in frame from base 1. V drops 5 bases and J drops 0 bases, leaving 17 bases in between. CDR1 SGHVS and CDR2 FQNEAQ are derived from the germline V gene. Library preparation used the immunoSEQ multiplex PCR assay. The immuneACCESS repertoire file appears here via TCRdb, limited to in-frame rearrangements. These files lack a portion of the clones; in checked studies, under half of the deficit traces to unresolved V genes, and the cause of the others is not known. The sample contains about 35,000 clones, about 92% of them found a single time. The top ten clonotypes cover 3.5% to 4% of the sample. In regard to this clone: This receptor's antigen is unknown. Base qualities are not recorded, but no much larger clone differs from it by a single base.

This TCR derives from a human donor with HPV-associated anogenital cancer. The rearranged chain carries TRBV7-8 and TRBJ1-3; the best D guess is TRBD1, with 5 bases matching. The specimen comprised blood, sampled from a patient who underwent chemoradiotherapy. The DNA is as follows: TGTGCCAGCAGCGCACGAAACTTAGGGGACTCTGGAAACACCATATATTTT. Its amino acids are CASSARNLGDSGNTIYF.